Shown below are 18 T cell receptor beta chains from a single sample sequenced in a study of T cell responses to AZD1222 COVID-19 vaccine. TCRdb's copy holds only in-frame clones and misses some; the assay was immunoSEQ multiplex PCR. The table shows tens of thousands of clones, with 90% occurring only once. The specimen comprised peripheral blood, sampled on day 0 of AZD1222 vaccination. These receptors came from an adult in good health.

The rearrangement joins TRBV28 to TRBJ2-1; possible D gene TRBD2, 6 bases. CDR1 and CDR2 (germline): MDHEN, SYDVKM. V lost 2 bases to trimming and J lost 15 bases, with 17 bases between them. This CDR3 is 13 amino acids long. Here the CDR3 reads CASSLVSRDWRFF. CDR3 nucleotide sequence: TGTGCCAGCAGTTTAGTCAGCCGGGACTGGAGGTTCTTC.

The chain has TRBV7-2 and TRBJ1-1; D is ambiguous. V gave up 1 base and J gave up 4 bases, with 7 bases separating them. Germline CDR1 is SGHTA and CDR2 is FQGNSA. The CDR3 covers 13 residues. The CDR3 bases are TGTGCCAGCAGCTTAGGGTTGACCACTGAAGCTTTCTTT. The encoded protein is CASSLGLTTEAFF.

The chain combines TRBV2 with TRBJ1-3; no definite D call. V was cut by 9 bases and J by 0 bases, with 12 bases left in between. Germline values: CDR1 SNHLY, CDR2 FYNNEI. CDR3 size: 14 residues. The DNA for the CDR3 is TGTGCCAGTAGTACAGAGAGCTCTGGAAACACCATATATTTT. Residues: CASSTESSGNTIYF.

The chain joins TRBV24-1 to TRBJ2-3, with D hard to call. V lost 6 bases and J 5 bases, leaving 20 bases between the germline ends. CDR1 and CDR2 from the germline V gene are KGHDR and SFDVKD. This CDR3 spans 16 amino acids. Here the CDR3 reads CATSTPYGFGEDTQYF. The CDR3, as DNA: TGTGCCACCAGTACACCTTATGGTTTTGGGGAAGATACGCAGTATTTT.

The chain carries TRBV27 and TRBJ1-5; D is possibly TRBD1 (5 bases). The CDR3 is 14 amino acids. The germline V gene encodes CDR1 MNHEY and CDR2 SMNVEV (reference sequence). V was cut by 5 bases and J by 7 bases, with 15 bases left in between. CDR3 DNA: TGTGCCAGCAGTCTTCGGGCGGGGGGACAGCCCCAGCATTTT. Encoded protein: CASSLRAGGQPQHF.

The V call is TRBV7-2, the J call TRBJ1-2; the D is unclear. The CDR3 totals 17 residues. Germline-derived CDR1 and CDR2 are SGHTA and FQGNSA. V was pared by 2 bases and J by 4 bases, with 20 bases between. CDR3 nucleotides: TGTGCCAGCAGCTTAAACCCCAGCTCCCAGGCGTCCTATGGCTACACCTTC. The encoded protein is CASSLNPSSQASYGYTF.

Notes on this clone: The junction does not match germline at one end; this may be a read error. The chain employs TRBV10-3 and TRBJ1-4; the D gene is possibly TRBD1 (6 bases). Per germline, CDR1 ENHRY and CDR2 SYGVKD. The CDR3 extends over 14 amino acids. The CDR3 region has the DNA TGTGCCATCAGGGGGGCGGCGCAAGATGAGAAACTGTTTTTT. Encoded protein: CAIRGAAQDEKLFF.

This sequence joins TRBV7-9 and TRBJ2-7, with D possibly matching TRBD1 (6 bases). The CDR3 length is 14 residues. The V end was cut by 1 base, the J end by 3 bases, with 10 bases between. Looked up from germline, CDR1 is SEHNR and CDR2 is FQNEAQ (reference sequence). The CDR3 nucleotides are TGTGCCAGCAGCTTAGGGGGACACGACTACGAGCAGTACTTC. This translates into CASSLGGHDYEQYF.

The chain recombines TRBV13 with TRBJ1-1; maybe TRBD1 (5 bases). The V gene lost 5 bases and the J gene lost 3 bases, with 19 bases spanning the gap. The CDR3 totals 16 residues. Germline CDR1 and CDR2: PRHDT and FYEKMQ (reference sequence). The CDR3 sequence is CASSPRGGVRDTEAFF. The CDR3 nucleotides read TGTGCCAGCAGCCCTCGGGGCGGGGTCAGGGACACTGAAGCTTTCTTT.

The chain couples TRBV5-1 to TRBJ2-7; maybe TRBD2 (5 bases). This CDR3 is built from 15 residues. V was pared by 0 bases and J by 0 bases, with 10 bases between. Germline V lookup: CDR1 SGHRS, CDR2 YFSETQ. The CDR3 here is CASSLGGMSSYEQYF. The DNA for the CDR3 is TGCGCCAGCAGCTTGGGAGGGATGAGCTCCTACGAGCAGTACTTC. Full variable domain (outside the CDR3, taken from reference TRBV5-1 and TRBJ2-7): KAGVTQTPRYLIKTRGQQVTLSCSPISGHRSVSWYQQTPGQGLQFLFEYFSETQRNKGNFPGRFSGRQFSNSRSEMNVSTLELGDSALYLCASSLGGMSSYEQYFGPGTRLTVT.

V is TRBV28 and J is TRBJ1-1; no clear D. The V end was cut by 5 bases, the J end by 2 bases, with 15 bases between. CDR1 MDHEN and CDR2 SYDVKM come from the germline V gene. The CDR3 is 15 residues long. CDR3 coding DNA: TGTGCCAGCAGTACTCCCGTGGAGATTAACACTGAAGCTTTCTTT. Amino acids: CASSTPVEINTEAFF.

In DNA, the CDR3 is TGTGCCAGCTCACCCGGGACAGGGTATGACGAGCAGTACTTC. Translation: CASSPGTGYDEQYF. The V and J genes are TRBV18 and TRBJ2-7, with TRBD1 matching 9 bases. Trimming took 3 bases from V and 5 from J; bases not matched to a gene: 5. Germline V lookup: CDR1 KGHSH, CDR2 LQKENI. CDR3 length: 14 amino acids.

Here the CDR3 reads CASSEGGSTDTQYF. CDR3 nucleotide sequence: TGCGCCAGCAGTGAAGGGGGGAGCACAGATACGCAGTATTTT. V gene TRBV10-1 combines with J gene TRBJ2-3; D may correspond to TRBD1 or TRBD2 (6 bases each). Looked up from germline, CDR1 is WNHNN and CDR2 is SYGVQD (reference sequence). This CDR3 region has 14 residues. V was cut by 3 bases and J by 0 bases, with 7 bases left in between.

This CDR3 reads CASSDVRATKNIQYF. For the CDR3, the DNA is TGTGCCAGCAGTGATGTAAGGGCAACCAAAAACATTCAGTACTTC. This rearrangement joins TRBV27 to TRBJ2-4; D unresolved. The germline V gene encodes CDR1 MNHEY and CDR2 SMNVEV (reference sequence). V lost 5 bases and J lost 2, with 13 bases in between. The CDR3 contains 15 residues.

This clone occurred once. The chain uses TRBV9 and TRBJ1-2; 8 nucleotides align to TRBD1. V gave up 3 bases and J gave up 1 base; unmatched junction bases: 8. The CDR3 is 16 amino acids. Germline V gene data show CDR1 as SGDLS and CDR2 as YYNGEE. The CDR3, as DNA: TGTGCCAGCAGCGATGGAGACAGGGGCCATAACTATGGCTACACCTTC. Its translation is CASSDGDRGHNYGYTF.

The V gene is TRBV5-1, the J gene TRBJ1-2; a possible D gene is TRBD1 (6 bases). Trimming removed 4 bases from V and 6 bases from J, with 19 bases in between. This CDR3 comprises 15 residues. Germline CDR1 SGHRS, CDR2 YFSETQ. The CDR3 coding sequence is TGCGCCAGCAGCCCCGTGGGGGGGCTGGATGATGGCTACACCTTC. It is translated as CASSPVGGLDDGYTF.

The sample holds one count of this clone. The J gene is TRBJ2-7, the V gene TRBV28; the D gene is possibly TRBD2 (5 bases). V lost 2 bases and J lost 2, with 19 bases in between. Germline V gene sequence: CDR1 MDHEN, CDR2 SYDVKM. CDR3 size: 17 residues. CDR3 in amino acids: CASSLTRVREPPYEQYF. Written as DNA, the CDR3 is TGTGCCAGCAGTTTAACGAGGGTTCGGGAACCTCCCTACGAGCAGTACTTC.

The chain uses TRBV7-9 and TRBJ1-1; D is undetermined. Germline values: CDR1 SEHNR, CDR2 FQNEAQ (reference sequence). The V end was cut by 4 bases, the J end by 8 bases, with 8 bases between. This CDR3 is 11 amino acids long. The CDR3 region is CASSSRAEAFF. CDR3 in DNA: TGTGCCAGCAGCTCGAGGGCAGAAGCTTTCTTT.